This T cell receptor (beta chain) is from a study of T-cell memory formation after mild COVID-19 (dated by TCRdb to the early 2020s). General notes on the study: TCR sequence clusters from the two donors were found to be largely donor specific. T-cell clones expanding and contracting after mild COVID-19 in a couple of donors were tracked by longitudinal TCRalpha and TCRbeta repertoire sequencing. Two young, previously healthy adult volunteers made up the cohort, one male and one female. Results and caveats for the whole study, not just this receptor: Contracting CD4+ clones appeared mostly in the CM and EM memory subsets, whereas CD8+ clones were enriched in EMRA. Some responding clones were detected in pre-infection memory, which suggested that pre-existing cross-reactive memory T cells had joined the SARS-CoV-2 response. Only a couple of mild cases were covered by the study, and larger cohorts that include severe cases with pre-infection samples were considered necessary. The second-wave clones that peaked on day 37 were not confirmed to be SARS-CoV-2 specific. Clones that contracted from day 15 to 85 showed balanced CD4/CD8 phenotypes, whereas a second wave of clones that expanded from day 15 to 37 leaned towards CD4+.

This clonotype was detected ten times or more. It lacks a known antigen. Qualities for individual bases were not recorded, and no much larger clone is one base off. For sequencing, an Illumina NovaSeq 6000 was employed. TCRalpha and TCRbeta cDNA libraries were built by 5'RACE with constant-segment primers, adding sample barcodes and unique molecular identifiers. RNA was extracted from every sample with Trizol reagent. The libraries were amplified in two PCR steps, and the second step added a second sample barcode and Illumina TruSeq adapters. Sequencing of libraries was performed on an Illumina NovaSeq with 2 x 150 bp paired-end reads. On the authors' methods: With migec v1.2.7, reads were demultiplexed and then collapsed into UMI-guided consensus sequences. Using mixcr v2.1.11, UMI consensuses were aligned to TRA and TRB V and J templates and then assembled into clonotypes. A clonotype was counted as expanded or contracted only if both edgeR and NoisET called the change significant, with noise models trained on biological replicates. For edgeR calls, the thresholds were a false discovery rate-adjusted p below 0.01 and a log2 fold-change of 1. As an exploratory analysis of dynamics, PCA with hierarchical clustering was applied to max-normalized trajectories of the 1000 most abundant clonotypes. Separately sequenced CD4+ and CD8+ repertoires were used to assign a CD4 or CD8 phenotype to each responding clone. TCRdb applied fastp at Q25 and MiXCR to the public reads, then kept only in-frame beta chains. Rows matching on CDR3 protein sequence are summarized as one entry with the most common DNA and genes. In this record, the V and J calls reflect TCRdb's handling and not the investigators' own analysis. A total of about 180,000 distinct CDR3 sequences appear in this sample, approximately 17% of them only once. The ten largest account for around 3.9% of the sample.

Ficoll-Paque density gradient centrifugation was the method used to isolate PBMCs. For CDR1 and CDR2, the germline V gene lists SGHRS and YFSETQ. The germline V and J ends show losses of 4 bases and 5 bases respectively, and no gene match explains 9 bases of the junction. The CDR3 goes from the cysteine to the phenylalanine over 15 residues. CDR3 DNA is the only sequence kept; it has 45 bases, read in frame from the first base. This TCR was sampled from a man younger than 35 who had mild COVID-19 (a few samples of this study predate the infection). The sample titles of this study are shuffled in the database, so cell type and time point are left out; the donor was told from shared clones. The sample consisted of PBMCs or a T cell subset sorted from them (not recorded which). The rearrangement joined TRBV5-1 to TRBJ2-3, and 8 bases in between align with TRBD2. The nucleotide sequence reads as follows: TGCGCCAGCAGCCTAGGGACTAGAACACTAGATACGCAGTATTTT. The resulting protein is CASSLGTRTLDTQYF.